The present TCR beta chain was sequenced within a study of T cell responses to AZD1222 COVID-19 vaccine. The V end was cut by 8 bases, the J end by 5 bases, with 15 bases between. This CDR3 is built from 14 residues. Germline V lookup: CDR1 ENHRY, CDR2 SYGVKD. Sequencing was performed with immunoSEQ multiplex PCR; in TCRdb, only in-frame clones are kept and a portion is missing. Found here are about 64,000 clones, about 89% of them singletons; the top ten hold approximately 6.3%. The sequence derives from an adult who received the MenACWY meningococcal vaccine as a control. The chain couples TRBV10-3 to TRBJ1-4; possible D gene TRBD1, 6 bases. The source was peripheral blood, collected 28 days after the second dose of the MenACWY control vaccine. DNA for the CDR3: TGTGCCATCGGGTCTGGACAGATGAATGAAAAACTGTTTTTT. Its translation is CAIGSGQMNEKLFF.